This TCR beta chain appears in the sequencing data of a study of shared clonotypes between healthy human individuals. On the study more broadly: CD4 naive and CD4 memory each took three plates per donor, while CD8 naive took two and CD8 memory one.

This clone was picked up a small number of times. Its specificity is unknown. Study conclusions and caveats: About 5% was the fraction of naive CD4 clonotypes found shared across a handful of donors.

The CDR3 is made up of 15 amino acids. Germline assignment: CDR1 MNHNY and CDR2 SVGAGI (reference sequence). After removal of 6 bases from V and 1 base from J, the junction contained 7 bases not matched to a gene. Assay: immunoSEQ multiplex PCR; the TCRdb copy retains only in-frame clones and omits some. Of some 1 million clones in the sample, 65% to 80% were seen once. This chain links TRBV6-6 with TRBJ2-7; 9 bases match TRBD1. Source material: memory CD4+ T cells sorted from blood. Stated subset: CD45RA-negative fraction. The receptor was derived from a man aged 18 to 30 in good health. CDR3 DNA sequence: TGTGCCAGCAGAACGACGGGGACAGGGTCCTACGAGCAGTACTTC. This translates into CASRTTGTGSYEQYF.